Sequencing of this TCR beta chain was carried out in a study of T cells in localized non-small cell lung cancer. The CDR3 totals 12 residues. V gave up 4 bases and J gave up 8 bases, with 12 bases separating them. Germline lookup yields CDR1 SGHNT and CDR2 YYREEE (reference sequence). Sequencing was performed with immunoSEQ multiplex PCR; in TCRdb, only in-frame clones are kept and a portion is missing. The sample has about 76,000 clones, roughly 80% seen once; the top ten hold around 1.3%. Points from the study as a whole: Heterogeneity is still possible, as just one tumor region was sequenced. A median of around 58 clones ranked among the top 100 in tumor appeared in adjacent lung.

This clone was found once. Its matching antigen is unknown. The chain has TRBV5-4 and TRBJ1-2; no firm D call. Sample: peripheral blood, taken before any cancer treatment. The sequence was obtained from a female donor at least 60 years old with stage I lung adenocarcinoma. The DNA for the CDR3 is TGTGCCAGCAGCCGATCATCTGTAGGCTACACCTTC. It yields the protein CASSRSSVGYTF. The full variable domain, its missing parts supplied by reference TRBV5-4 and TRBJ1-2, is ETGVTQSPTHLIKTRGQQVTLRCSSQSGHNTVSWYQQALGQGPQFIFQYYREEENGRGNFPPRFSGLQFPNYSSELNVNALELDDSALYLCASSRSSVGYTFGSGTRLTVV.